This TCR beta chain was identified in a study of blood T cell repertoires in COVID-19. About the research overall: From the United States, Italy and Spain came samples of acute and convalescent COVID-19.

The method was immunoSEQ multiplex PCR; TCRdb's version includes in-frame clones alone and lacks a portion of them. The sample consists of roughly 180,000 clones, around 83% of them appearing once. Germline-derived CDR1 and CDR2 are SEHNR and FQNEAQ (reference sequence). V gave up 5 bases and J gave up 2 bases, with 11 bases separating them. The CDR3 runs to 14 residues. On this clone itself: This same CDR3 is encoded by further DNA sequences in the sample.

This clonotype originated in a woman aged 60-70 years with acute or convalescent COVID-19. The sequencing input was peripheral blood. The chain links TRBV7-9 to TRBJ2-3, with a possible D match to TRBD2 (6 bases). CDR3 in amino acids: CASSLSGATDTQYF. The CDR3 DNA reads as TGTGCCAGCAGCCTTAGCGGAGCCACAGATACGCAGTATTTT.